This T cell receptor (beta chain) was observed in a study of T cells in Graves' hyperthyroidism and ophthalmopathy. Across 18 months, stable Graves' hyperthyroidism was marked by no progression to ophthalmopathy. Amplification of TCR beta CDR3 regions was performed using RNA transcripts as template. HTBI primers were the set used in a first-round RT-PCR of the TCR CDR3. TCRdb itself ran the multiplex PCR reads through MiXCR, one entry per CDR3 protein. The sample shows about 540,000 distinct CDR3 sequences, around 42% of them seen only once. Germline loops: CDR1 MGHRA, CDR2 YSYEKL. The CDR3 sequence is 14 residues long. V was shortened by 0 bases and J by 1 base, with 6 bases between the two germline ends.

Material: peripheral blood or thyroid tissue (not recorded which). The sequence was obtained from a woman younger than 35 with Graves' hyperthyroidism. This chain connects TRBV4-1 to TRBJ1-1; D gene ambiguous. CDR3 DNA: TGCGCCAGCAGCCAAGAGAGGCGGAACACTGAAGCTTTCTTT. Its protein product is CASSQERRNTEAFF.